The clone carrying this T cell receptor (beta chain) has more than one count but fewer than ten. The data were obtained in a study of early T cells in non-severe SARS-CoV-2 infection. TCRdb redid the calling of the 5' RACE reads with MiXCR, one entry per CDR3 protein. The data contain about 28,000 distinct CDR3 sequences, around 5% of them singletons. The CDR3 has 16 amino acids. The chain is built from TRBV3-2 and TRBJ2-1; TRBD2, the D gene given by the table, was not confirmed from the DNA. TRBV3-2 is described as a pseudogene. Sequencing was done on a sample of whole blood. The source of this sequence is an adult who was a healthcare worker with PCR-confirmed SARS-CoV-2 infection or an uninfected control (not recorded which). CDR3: CASSQVQLAESNEQFF. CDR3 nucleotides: TGTGCCAGCAGCCAAGTACAACTAGCGGAGTCGAATGAGCAGTTCTTC.